This T cell receptor beta chain is from a study of blood T cell repertoires in COVID-19. Study as a whole: Whether acute or convalescent, the COVID-19 samples came from the United States, Italy and Spain.

V shed 7 bases, J shed 2 bases, and the junction held 4 bases outside the gene matches. Germline V gene lookup returns CDR1 LGHDT and CDR2 YNNKEL (reference sequence). This CDR3 region has 15 residues. Assay: immunoSEQ multiplex PCR; the TCRdb copy retains only in-frame clones and omits some. Of 90,000 to 150,000 clones listed, over 75% are singletons. The genes are TRBV3-1 (or the pseudogene TRBV3-2) and TRBJ2-2; TRBD2 matches at 10 bases. This clonotype was obtained from an older man with acute or convalescent COVID-19. Sequencing was carried out using peripheral blood. CDR3 loop: CASNRLAGNTGELFF. The CDR3 DNA follows: TGTGCCAGCAACCGACTAGCGGGCAACACCGGGGAGCTGTTTTTT.